The sequence of this T cell receptor (beta chain) was determined in a study of technical replicates of blood from several donors. Trimming removed 4 bases at V and 1 base at J, with 12 bases between. This CDR3 is 15 amino acids long. Looked up from germline, CDR1 is MRHNA and CDR2 is SNTAGT. Produced via immunoSEQ multiplex PCR; TCRdb's table is partial and in-frame only. Of under 15,000 clones detected, around three quarters appear once; the ten largest clones hold about 14%. The source of this sequence is a human donor in good health. The chain employs TRBV6-4 and TRBJ2-3; possible D gene TRBD1, 5 bases. The sample taken for sequencing was PBMCs. The CDR3 coding sequence is TGTGCCAGCAGTGTTGCTCAGGGTGGCACAGATACGCAGTATTTT. It is translated as CASSVAQGGTDTQYF.